The TCR beta chain under discussion was sequenced for a study of cytomegalovirus exposure and HLA in healthy donors. Study-wide points: Follow-up analysis found HLA locus-dependent TCR association rates, highest for DRB1 and lowest for HLA-C. Beyond CMV serostatus, there was no information to go on about immune exposure.

Each donor's status was that of a healthy bone marrow donor. Amplification used 60 Vbeta primers and 13 Jbeta primers. Method: immunoSEQ multiplex PCR; TCRdb's copy keeps in-frame clones and lacks some. The sample records 150,000 to 200,000 clones, nearly 80% being singletons. Remarks on this clone: Its cognate antigen is unknown.

This clonotype was sampled from a woman aged 45 to 65 in good health and CMV-seropositive. Sequencing was done on a sample of PBMCs.

CDR3 nucleotides: TGTGCCAGCTCACCTCAACGACGACAGGGGGCCACAGATACGCAGTATTTT. Encoded protein: CASSPQRRQGATDTQYF. The V call is TRBV18, the J call TRBJ2-3; 10 bases are shared with TRBD1. This CDR3 has 17 residues. Unmatched junction bases numbered 8, after V lost 3 bases and J lost 2 bases. CDR1 and CDR2 from the germline V gene are KGHSH and LQKENI.